The rows below give T cell receptor beta chains drawn from one sample of a study of Graves' ophthalmopathy and Graves' hyperthyroidism. TCRdb called the multiplex PCR reads again in MiXCR, with one record for every CDR3 protein. Of 220,000 or so distinct CDR3 sequences listed, roughly 21% were seen once; the top ten hold roughly 39%. The sample consisted of peripheral blood. These receptor sequences come from a woman aged 50 to 60 with Graves' ophthalmopathy. Both conserved end residues are part of each CDR3. D genes are given only for firm matches. Expanded clones get a size class; other rows say once, few or many, or leave the size out.

j_gene: TRBJ2-7; v_gene: TRBV4-1; abundance: -; d_gene: -; CDR3aa: CASSQDFEDTYEQYF; CDR3nt: TGCGCCAGCAGCCAAGATTTCGAAGATACCTACGAGCAGTACTTC
j_gene: TRBJ2-7; v_gene: TRBV7-3; abundance: many; d_gene: TRBD1; CDR3aa: CASSLHGDRGDEQYF; CDR3nt: TGTGCCAGCAGTCTCCATGGGGACAGGGGAGACGAGCAGTACTTC
j_gene: TRBJ2-5; v_gene: TRBV2; abundance: many; d_gene: TRBD2; CDR3aa: CASRLAEQETQYF; CDR3nt: TGTGCCAGTAGACTAGCGGAGCAAGAGACCCAGTACTTC
j_gene: TRBJ1-2; v_gene: TRBV2; abundance: many; d_gene: -; CDR3aa: CASMPRTGWGNYGYTF; CDR3nt: TGTGCCAGCATGCCCCGGACTGGGTGGGGAAACTATGGCTACACCTTC
j_gene: TRBJ2-2; v_gene: TRBV24-1; abundance: many; d_gene: -; CDR3aa: CATSDSASGGRTGELFF; CDR3nt: TGTGCCACCAGTGATTCCGCCAGTGGGGGGCGGACCGGGGAGCTGTTTTTT
j_gene: TRBJ1-3; v_gene: TRBV30; abundance: -; d_gene: -; CDR3aa: CAWSDSPLGNTIYF; CDR3nt: TGTGCCTGGAGTGACTCCCCCCTTGGAAACACCATATATTTT
j_gene: TRBJ1-5; v_gene: TRBV27; abundance: few; d_gene: TRBD1; CDR3aa: CAAQGGCQPQHF; CDR3nt: TGTGCCGCTCAGGGGGGCTGCCAGCCCCAGCATTTT
j_gene: TRBJ2-2; v_gene: TRBV24-1; abundance: few; d_gene: TRBD2; CDR3aa: CATQLASNTGELFF; CDR3nt: TGTGCCACCCAACTAGCGTCGAACACCGGGGAGCTGTTTTTT
j_gene: TRBJ1-5; v_gene: TRBV30; abundance: many; d_gene: -; CDR3aa: CAWSPREAPQHF; CDR3nt: TGTGCCTGGAGTCCCCGTGAGGCGCCCCAGCATTTT
j_gene: TRBJ1-1; v_gene: TRBV6-1; abundance: -; d_gene: -; CDR3aa: CASSDSEAGEAFF; CDR3nt: TGTGCCAGCAGTGATTCGGAGGCAGGTGAAGCTTTCTTT
j_gene: TRBJ2-5; v_gene: TRBV2; abundance: many; d_gene: TRBD2; CDR3aa: CASSGGSGETQYF; CDR3nt: TGTGCCAGCAGTGGCGGGAGCGGAGAGACCCAGTACTTC
j_gene: TRBJ2-5; v_gene: TRBV11-2; abundance: -; d_gene: TRBD2; CDR3aa: CASSLCVLGLAEETQYF; CDR3nt: TGTGCCAGCAGCTTATGTGTCTTGGGACTAGCGGAAGAGACCCAGTACTTC
j_gene: TRBJ2-7; v_gene: TRBV7-3; abundance: many; d_gene: -; CDR3aa: CASSQLHSGPYEQYF; CDR3nt: TGTGCCAGCAGCCAACTACACAGTGGGCCCTACGAGCAGTACTTC
j_gene: TRBJ2-7; v_gene: TRBV20-1; abundance: -; d_gene: -; CDR3aa: CSARFPGATYEQYF; CDR3nt: TGCAGTGCTAGATTTCCGGGGGCCACCTACGAGCAGTACTTC
j_gene: TRBJ2-7; v_gene: TRBV9; abundance: many; d_gene: TRBD1; CDR3aa: CASSGGRTGRLEQYF; CDR3nt: TGTGCCAGCAGCGGAGGAAGGACAGGCCGGCTGGAGCAGTACTTC
j_gene: TRBJ2-4; v_gene: TRBV29-1; abundance: many; d_gene: TRBD2; CDR3aa: CSVEGWEGIQYF; CDR3nt: TGCAGCGTTGAAGGCTGGGAGGGCATTCAGTACTTC
j_gene: TRBJ2-7; v_gene: TRBV5-1; abundance: many; d_gene: TRBD2; CDR3aa: CASSLGLAGGEQYF; CDR3nt: TGCGCCAGCAGCCTCGGACTAGCGGGAGGCGAGCAGTACTTC
j_gene: TRBJ2-7; v_gene: TRBV2; abundance: many; d_gene: TRBD1; CDR3aa: CASIGTAKKYEQYF; CDR3nt: TGTGCCAGCATTGGGACAGCCAAAAAGTACGAGCAGTACTTC
j_gene: TRBJ1-2; v_gene: TRBV5-6; abundance: many; d_gene: -; CDR3aa: CASSLARTVNYGYTF; CDR3nt: TGTGCCAGCAGCTTGGCCAGGACAGTAAACTATGGCTACACCTTC
j_gene: TRBJ2-7; v_gene: TRBV11-3; abundance: -; d_gene: -; CDR3aa: CASSLALGDEQYF; CDR3nt: TGTGCCAGCAGCTTAGCTCTCGGGGACGAGCAGTACTTC
j_gene: TRBJ2-7; v_gene: TRBV12-3/TRBV12-4; abundance: many; d_gene: -; CDR3aa: CASSFEVSYEQYF; CDR3nt: TGTGCCAGCAGTTTCGAGGTTTCCTACGAGCAGTACTTC
j_gene: TRBJ1-2; v_gene: TRBV28; abundance: many; d_gene: -; CDR3aa: CASSIPGGGYTF; CDR3nt: TGTGCCAGCAGTATCCCCGGGGGCGGCTACACCTTC
j_gene: TRBJ2-7; v_gene: TRBV7-2; abundance: many; d_gene: -; CDR3aa: CASGEQYF; CDR3nt: TGTGCCAGCGGCGAGCAGTACTTC
j_gene: TRBJ2-4; v_gene: TRBV7-3; abundance: few; d_gene: -; CDR3aa: CASSPWEGDGNIQYF; CDR3nt: TGTGCCAGCAGCCCCTGGGAGGGGGACGGGAACATTCAGTACTTC
j_gene: TRBJ2-7; v_gene: TRBV28; abundance: many; d_gene: -; CDR3aa: CASIRGQPYEQYF; CDR3nt: TGTGCCAGCATCCGCGGACAGCCCTACGAGCAGTACTTC
j_gene: TRBJ1-2; v_gene: TRBV14; abundance: -; d_gene: TRBD1; CDR3aa: CASRPTGGGYGYTF; CDR3nt: TGTGCCAGCAGACCAACAGGGGGCGGCTATGGCTACACCTTC
j_gene: TRBJ2-5; v_gene: TRBV14; abundance: -; d_gene: -; CDR3aa: CASSQLSRQETQYF; CDR3nt: TGTGCCAGCAGCCAATTGTCCAGACAGGAGACCCAGTACTTC
j_gene: TRBJ2-7; v_gene: TRBV10-3; abundance: many; d_gene: TRBD1; CDR3aa: CAISDRPGTGNKETLYEQYF; CDR3nt: TGTGCCATCAGTGACCGGCCCGGGACAGGGAACAAGGAGACACTCTACGAGCAGTACTTC
j_gene: TRBJ1-2; v_gene: TRBV6-1; abundance: many; d_gene: -; CDR3aa: CASSEQRNGYTF; CDR3nt: TGTGCCAGCAGTGAGCAGCGGAATGGCTACACCTTC
j_gene: TRBJ1-5; v_gene: TRBV12-3/TRBV12-4; abundance: -; d_gene: -; CDR3aa: CASSNDIYSNQPQHF; CDR3nt: TGTGCCAGCAGCAACGACATCTATAGCAATCAGCCCCAGCATTTT
j_gene: TRBJ1-2; v_gene: TRBV5-1; abundance: many; d_gene: -; CDR3aa: CASSQEDIDGYTF; CDR3nt: TGCGCCAGCAGCCAGGAGGATATCGATGGCTACACCTTC
j_gene: TRBJ2-7; v_gene: TRBV12-3/TRBV12-4; abundance: many; d_gene: TRBD1; CDR3aa: CASSFAVGTGGSYEQYF; CDR3nt: TGTGCCAGCAGTTTTGCCGTGGGGACAGGGGGCTCCTACGAGCAGTACTTC
j_gene: TRBJ1-2; v_gene: TRBV4-1; abundance: many; d_gene: -; CDR3aa: CASSQIFASDGYTF; CDR3nt: TGCGCCAGCAGCCAGATCTTTGCATCCGATGGCTACACCTTC
j_gene: TRBJ2-7; v_gene: TRBV7-8; abundance: many; d_gene: -; CDR3aa: CASSPPSSGDIEQYF; CDR3nt: TGTGCCAGCAGCCCACCCTCCAGTGGGGACATCGAGCAGTACTTC
j_gene: TRBJ1-3; v_gene: TRBV6-2/TRBV6-3; abundance: -; d_gene: -; CDR3aa: CASSYVSPNTIYF; CDR3nt: TGTGCCAGCAGTTACGTGTCTCCGAACACCATATATTTT
j_gene: TRBJ1-1; v_gene: TRBV12-3/TRBV12-4; abundance: -; d_gene: TRBD1; CDR3aa: CASSPRQGATAFF; CDR3nt: TGTGCCAGCAGTCCTAGACAGGGCGCGACGGCTTTCTTT
j_gene: TRBJ2-7; v_gene: TRBV20-1; abundance: once; d_gene: -; CDR3aa: CSARTALTYEQYF; CDR3nt: TGCAGTGCACGGACAGCTCTTACCTACGAGCAGTACTTC
j_gene: TRBJ1-5; v_gene: TRBV6-1; abundance: many; d_gene: -; CDR3aa: CASSPWTLAGNQPQHF; CDR3nt: TGTGCCAGCAGTCCTTGGACACTGGCAGGCAATCAGCCCCAGCATTTT
j_gene: TRBJ1-6; v_gene: TRBV30; abundance: many; d_gene: -; CDR3aa: CAWSPPSSSYNSPLHF; CDR3nt: TGTGCCTGGAGTCCACCGTCGAGCTCCTATAATTCACCCCTCCACTTT
j_gene: TRBJ2-5; v_gene: TRBV19; abundance: many; d_gene: -; CDR3aa: CASSRTEETQYF; CDR3nt: TGTGCCAGTTCCCGCACCGAGGAGACCCAGTACTTC
j_gene: TRBJ2-3; v_gene: TRBV13; abundance: -; d_gene: -; CDR3aa: CASSLRRFRTDTQYF; CDR3nt: TGTGCCAGCAGCTTACGTCGGTTTCGCACAGATACGCAGTATTTT
j_gene: TRBJ2-5; v_gene: TRBV30; abundance: many; d_gene: -; CDR3aa: CACSDQETQYF; CDR3nt: TGTGCCTGTAGCGACCAAGAGACCCAGTACTTC
j_gene: TRBJ1-1; v_gene: TRBV24-1; abundance: -; d_gene: -; CDR3aa: CATSDPAKGWDEAFF; CDR3nt: TGTGCCACCAGTGACCCAGCTAAGGGTTGGGATGAAGCTTTCTTT
j_gene: TRBJ2-2; v_gene: TRBV30; abundance: few; d_gene: TRBD2; CDR3aa: CAWSLRETGELFF; CDR3nt: TGTGCCTGGAGTCTGCGGGAGACCGGGGAGCTGTTTTTT
j_gene: TRBJ2-5; v_gene: TRBV27; abundance: -; d_gene: -; CDR3aa: CASSFAGLLETQYF; CDR3nt: TGTGCCAGCAGTTTTGCGGGCCTCTTAGAGACCCAGTACTTC
j_gene: TRBJ2-7; v_gene: TRBV5-1; abundance: many; d_gene: TRBD1; CDR3aa: CASSQGTGFYEQYF; CDR3nt: TGCGCCAGCAGCCAGGGGACAGGGTTCTACGAGCAGTACTTC
j_gene: TRBJ2-7; v_gene: TRBV20-1; abundance: many; d_gene: -; CDR3aa: CSARVATSGPQFGEQYF; CDR3nt: TGCAGTGCTAGAGTTGCAACATCCGGGCCGCAGTTCGGGGAGCAGTACTTC
j_gene: TRBJ2-2; v_gene: TRBV20-1; abundance: many; d_gene: -; CDR3aa: CSARAPGPSFANTGELFF; CDR3nt: TGCAGTGCTAGAGCGCCTGGTCCCTCGTTCGCGAACACCGGGGAGCTGTTTTTT
j_gene: TRBJ2-7; v_gene: TRBV14; abundance: -; d_gene: -; CDR3aa: CASSSRTGTYEQYF; CDR3nt: TGTGCCAGCAGCTCTAGGACTGGAACCTACGAGCAGTACTTC
j_gene: TRBJ1-2; v_gene: TRBV27; abundance: few; d_gene: -; CDR3aa: CASSLAGKANYGYTF; CDR3nt: TGTGCCAGCAGTTTAGCAGGGAAGGCGAACTATGGCTACACCTTC
j_gene: TRBJ2-7; v_gene: TRBV29-1; abundance: -; d_gene: TRBD2; CDR3aa: CSVDGLAGGYEQYF; CDR3nt: TGCAGCGTTGATGGACTAGCGGGAGGCTACGAGCAGTACTTC